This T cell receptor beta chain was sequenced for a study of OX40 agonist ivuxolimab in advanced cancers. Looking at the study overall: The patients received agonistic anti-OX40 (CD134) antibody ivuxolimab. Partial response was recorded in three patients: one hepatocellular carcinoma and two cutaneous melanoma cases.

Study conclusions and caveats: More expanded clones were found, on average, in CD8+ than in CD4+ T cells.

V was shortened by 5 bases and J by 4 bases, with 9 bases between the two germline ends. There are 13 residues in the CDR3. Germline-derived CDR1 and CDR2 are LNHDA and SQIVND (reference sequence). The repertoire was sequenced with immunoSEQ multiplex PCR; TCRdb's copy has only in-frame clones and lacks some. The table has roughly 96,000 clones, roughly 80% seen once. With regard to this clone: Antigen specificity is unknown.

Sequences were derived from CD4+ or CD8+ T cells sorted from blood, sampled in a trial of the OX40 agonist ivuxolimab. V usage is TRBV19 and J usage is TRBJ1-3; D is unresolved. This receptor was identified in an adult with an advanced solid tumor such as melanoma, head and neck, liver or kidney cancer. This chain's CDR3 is CASSATTGNTIYF. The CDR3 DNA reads TGTGCCAGTAGTGCTACGACAGGAAACACCATATATTTT.